This T cell receptor (beta chain) is drawn from a study of identical twins. Germline CDR1 SGDLS, CDR2 YYNGEE. This CDR3 has 14 amino acids. V gave up 0 bases and J gave up 0 bases, with 4 bases separating them. This clonotype was seen ten or more times. From the 5' RACE reads, TCRdb called clonotypes with MiXCR, one entry per CDR3 protein. Of about 890,000 distinct CDR3 sequences in the sample, more than 9% were seen once. In addition, the sample was reused for a study of yellow fever vaccine responses in identical twins.

The TCR was taken from a woman aged 18 to 35 in good health. The chain joins TRBV9 to TRBJ1-3, with D uncertain. The source material was PBMCs. The CDR3 protein is CASSVAFSGNTIYF. For the CDR3, the DNA is TGTGCCAGCAGCGTAGCTTTCTCTGGAAACACCATATATTTT.